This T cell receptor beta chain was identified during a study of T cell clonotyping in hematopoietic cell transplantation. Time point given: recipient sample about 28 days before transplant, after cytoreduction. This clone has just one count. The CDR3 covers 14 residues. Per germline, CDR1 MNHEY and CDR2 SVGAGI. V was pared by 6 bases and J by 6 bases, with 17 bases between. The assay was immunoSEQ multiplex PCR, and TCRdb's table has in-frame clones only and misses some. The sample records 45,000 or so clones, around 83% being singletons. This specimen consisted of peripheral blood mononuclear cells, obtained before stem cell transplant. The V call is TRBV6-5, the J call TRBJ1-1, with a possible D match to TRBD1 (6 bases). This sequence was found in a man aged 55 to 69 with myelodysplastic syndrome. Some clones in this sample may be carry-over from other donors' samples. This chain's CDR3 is CASRGRGGYAEAFF. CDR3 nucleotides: TGTGCCAGCAGAGGCAGGGGTGGGTATGCTGAAGCTTTCTTT.